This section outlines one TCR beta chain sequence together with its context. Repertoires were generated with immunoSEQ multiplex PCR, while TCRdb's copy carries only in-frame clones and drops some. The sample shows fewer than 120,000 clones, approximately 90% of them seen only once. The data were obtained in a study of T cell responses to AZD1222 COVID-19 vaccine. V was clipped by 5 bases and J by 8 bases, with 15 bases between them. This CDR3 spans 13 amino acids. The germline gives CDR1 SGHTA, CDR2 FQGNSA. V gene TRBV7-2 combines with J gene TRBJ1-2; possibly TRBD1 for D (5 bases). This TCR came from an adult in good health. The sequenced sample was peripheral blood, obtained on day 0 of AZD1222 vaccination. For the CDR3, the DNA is TGTGCCAGCAGCCCCCTCAGGGAGGGGGGCTACACCTTC. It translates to CASSPLREGGYTF.